One and the same sample provided the 29 T cell receptor beta chains below, sequenced in a study of T cells and Merkel cell carcinoma outcomes. The repertoire was sequenced with immunoSEQ multiplex PCR; TCRdb's copy has only in-frame clones and lacks some. This sample has roughly 13,000 clones, with approximately 92% found just once. The material sequenced was tumor tissue from Merkel cell carcinoma. These TCRs come from a human donor with Merkel cell carcinoma.

The chain carries TRBV6-6 and TRBJ2-5; possibly TRBD2 for D (6 bases). CDR1 is MNHNY, CDR2 SVGAGI, per germline (reference sequence). The V and J ends lost 6 bases and 4 bases respectively, with 15 bases between them. This CDR3 is 14 amino acids long. The chain's CDR3 is CASSPGALLETQYF. Written as DNA, the CDR3 is TGTGCCAGCAGCCCGGGAGCCCTTCTAGAGACCCAGTACTTC.

The rearrangement links TRBV6-4 to TRBJ1-5, with D tentatively TRBD1 (5 bases). V was shortened by 0 bases and J by 8 bases, with 14 bases between the two germline ends. CDR3 length equals 15 residues. Germline CDR1 is MRHNA and CDR2 is SNTAGT. The CDR3 is CASSDSQGKDEPQHF. CDR3 DNA sequence: TGTGCCAGCAGTGACTCGCAGGGAAAGGACGAGCCCCAGCATTTT.

The V call is TRBV6-1, the J call TRBJ1-1; D is unclear. With 2 bases removed from V and 7 bases from J, the gap between germline ends came to 8 bases. The germline CDR1 and CDR2 sequences are MNHNS and SASEGT. There are 12 residues in the CDR3. CDR3: CASSERGFEAFF. The CDR3 bases are TGTGCCAGCAGTGAACGGGGATTTGAAGCTTTCTTT.

The chain has TRBV20-1 and TRBJ2-1, with D hard to call. The ends were cut back, 5 bases at V and 5 bases at J, with 7 bases in the middle. CDR3 length: 11 amino acids. Germline lookup yields CDR1 DFQATT and CDR2 SNEGSKA (reference sequence). The CDR3: CSAPQDNEQFF. CDR3 bases: TGCAGTGCTCCTCAGGACAATGAGCAGTTCTTC.

This clone has more than one count but fewer than ten. The gene calls are TRBV2 and TRBJ2-2; no definite D call. The CDR3 totals 14 residues. V lost 8 bases and J 7 bases, leaving 17 bases between the germline ends. CDR1 and CDR2 from the germline V gene are SNHLY and FYNNEI. The chain's CDR3 is CASQNMGSLGELFF. In nucleotides, the CDR3 is TGTGCCAGCCAAAACATGGGCTCTCTCGGGGAGCTGTTTTTT.

V and J are TRBV9 and TRBJ2-5; TRBD2 might be the D (5 bases). The germline gives CDR1 SGDLS, CDR2 YYNGEE. Deletions cut 0 bases from V and 4 bases from J, with 7 bases between. The CDR3 runs 13 residues. The CDR3 spells CASSVVAGETQYF. Written as DNA, the CDR3 is TGTGCCAGCAGCGTAGTGGCGGGAGAGACCCAGTACTTC.

The CDR3 region has the DNA TGTGCCAGCAGCTTTTACCCTGGACTAGCGGGGCAGGGTGAGCAGTTCTTC. This sequence encodes CASSFYPGLAGQGEQFF. The chain employs TRBV7-9 and TRBJ2-1, with TRBD2 identical over 12 bases. The CDR3 has 17 residues. CDR1 SEHNR and CDR2 FQNEAQ come from the germline V gene (reference sequence). The trim removed 3 bases at V and 9 bases at J, leaving 12 bases unmatched.

The chain employs TRBV18 and TRBJ1-1; D call uncertain. Deletions cut 0 bases from V and 0 bases from J, with 5 bases between. Germline CDR1 is KGHSH and CDR2 is LQKENI. The CDR3 sequence is 14 residues long. This CDR3 reads CASSPPSVNTEAFF. The CDR3 region has the DNA TGTGCCAGCTCACCACCCAGCGTGAACACTGAAGCTTTCTTT.

The chain combines TRBV9 with TRBJ1-1; tentative D call: TRBD1 (6 bases). Trimming cost V 1 base and J 1 base, with 14 bases left between them. CDR3 length: 16 amino acids. Per the germline V gene, CDR1 is SGDLS and CDR2 is YYNGEE. The CDR3, as DNA: TGTGCCAGCAGCGTACGAACCCCGGGGGCGAACACTGAAGCTTTCTTT. This gives the protein CASSVRTPGANTEAFF. The entire variable domain, with the rest obtained from reference TRBV9 and TRBJ1-1, is as follows: DSGVTQTPKHLITATGQRVTLRCSPRSGDLSVYWYQQSLDQGLQFLIQYYNGEERAKGNILERFSAQQFPDLHSELNLSSLELGDSALYFCASSVRTPGANTEAFFGQGTRLTVV.

The rearrangement joins TRBV15 to TRBJ2-1; no clear D gene. CDR1 is LNHNV, CDR2 YYDKDF, per germline (reference sequence). V was clipped by 0 bases and J by 3 bases, with 9 bases between them. The length of the CDR3 is 15 residues. For the CDR3, the DNA is TGTGCCACCAGCAGAGATGGGTCGGGCTACAATGAGCAGTTCTTC. Protein sequence: CATSRDGSGYNEQFF.

With regard to this clone: A read error may produce the germline difference seen at one junction end. The chain recombines TRBV6-5 with TRBJ2-7, with 10 bases matching TRBD2. The CDR3 has 15 amino acids. Germline CDR1 is MNHEY and CDR2 is SVGAGI. CDR3 sequence reads: CASSRSSGSSYEQYF. In DNA form, the CDR3 reads TGTGCCAGCAGCCGATCTAGCGGGAGCTCCTACGAGCAATACTTC.

The chain combines TRBV4-3 with TRBJ1-6, with 9 bases aligning to TRBD1. J lost 14 bases, V lost 2 bases, and 22 bases had no gene match. This CDR3 is 19 amino acids long. CDR1 and CDR2 from the germline V gene are LGHNA and YSLEER. The CDR3 sequence: CASSQPVPGTGLFFGSLHF. CDR3 DNA: TGCGCCAGCAGCCAACCGGTACCCGGGACAGGGTTATTTTTCGGGTCCCTCCACTTT.

The chain carries TRBV7-2 and TRBJ2-1; 8 nucleotides line up with TRBD2. The CDR3 spans 15 residues. J lost 3 bases, V lost 2 bases, and 3 bases had no gene match. The germline V gene has CDR1 SGHTA and CDR2 FQGNSA. The CDR3 spells CTSSLPTSVYNEQFF. CDR3 nucleotide sequence: TGTACCAGCAGCTTACCGACTAGCGTCTACAATGAGCAGTTCTTC.

This rearrangement joins TRBV29-1 to TRBJ1-4; D remains ambiguous. With 4 bases removed from V and 6 bases from J, the gap between germline ends came to 9 bases. The germline CDR1 and CDR2 sequences are SQVTM and ANQGSEA. CDR3 size: 12 residues. CDR3 in amino acids: CSVGRWDEKLFF. CDR3 coding DNA: TGCAGCGTTGGAAGGTGGGATGAAAAACTGTTTTTT.

The chain employs TRBV12-5 and TRBJ2-1, with 8 nucleotides matching TRBD2. Looked up from germline, CDR1 is LGHNT and CDR2 is FRNRAP. The CDR3 consists of 13 residues. With V trimmed by 3 bases and J by 7 bases, 2 bases remained unmatched. CDR3 nucleotide sequence: TGTGCTAGTGGTTTAGCGGGAGTGAATGAGCAGTTCTTC. It codes for CASGLAGVNEQFF. Looking up the rest from reference TRBV12-5 and TRBJ2-1 gives the full variable domain: DARVTQTPRHKVTEMGQEVTMRCQPILGHNTVFWYRQTMMQGLELLAYFRNRAPLDDSGMPKDRFSAEMPDATLATLKIQPSEPRDSAVYFCASGLAGVNEQFFGPGTRLTVL.

This clone was observed a single time. The chain uses TRBV4-3 and TRBJ2-7; the D is unclear. This CDR3 spans 13 amino acids. Germline V gene sequence: CDR1 LGHNA, CDR2 YSLEER. With 0 bases removed from V and 4 bases from J, the gap between germline ends came to 7 bases. The CDR3 reads CASSQDLRYEQYF. The CDR3 coding sequence is TGCGCCAGCAGCCAAGATTTGCGGTACGAGCAGTACTTC.

The genes are TRBV7-9 and TRBJ1-4; the D gene is possibly TRBD1 (6 bases). Looked up from germline, CDR1 is SEHNR and CDR2 is FQNEAQ (reference sequence). The germline V and J ends were trimmed by 5 bases and 1 base, with 8 bases remaining between them. This CDR3 contains 14 residues. CDR3 amino acids: CASSRTVTNEKLFF. The CDR3 DNA is TGTGCCAGCAGCCGGACAGTAACTAATGAAAAACTGTTTTTT.

Only one count was recorded for this clone. The CDR3 sequence is CASSSIAGELFF. The DNA for the CDR3 is TGTGCCAGCAGTTCTATCGCGGGGGAGCTGTTTTTT. The J gene is TRBJ2-2, the V gene TRBV7-3; D remains ambiguous. There are 12 residues in the CDR3. CDR1 is SGHTA, CDR2 FQGTGA, per germline. The V end lost 6 bases, the J end lost 8 bases, and 10 bases lay between the germline ends.

This chain connects TRBV6-5 to TRBJ1-2; 9 bases are shared with TRBD1. The CDR3 length is 13 residues. CDR1 and CDR2 from the germline V gene are MNHEY and SVGAGI. With 6 bases clipped from V and 7 bases from J, the junction kept 6 bases outside the gene matches. CDR3 DNA: TGTGCCAGCAGGACCACAGGGGGCAGTGGCTACACCTTC. It yields the protein CASRTTGGSGYTF.

Details on this clone: The junction and the germline gene differ at one end; a read error may be behind it. The chain joins TRBV7-2 to TRBJ1-1, with D perhaps matching TRBD1 (5 bases). CDR3 length equals 17 residues. Per the germline V gene, CDR1 is SGHTA and CDR2 is FQGNSA. This CDR3 is CASSLVAAGQRNTKAFF. The CDR3 DNA follows: TGTGCCAGCAGCTTAGTTGCAGCCGGACAAAGGAACACTAAAGCTTTCTTT. The full variable domain, with the rest looked up from reference TRBV7-2 and TRBJ1-1, is GAGVSQSPSNKVTEKGKDVELRCDPISGHTALYWYRQSLGQGLEFLIYFQGNSAPDKSGLPSDRFSAERTGGSVSTLTIQRTQQEDSAVYLCASSLVAAGQRNTKAFFGQGTRLTVV.

CDR3 coding DNA: TGTGCCAGCACCAGTTCTTCGGAGGGCGAGCAGTACTTC. Amino acid sequence: CASTSSSEGEQYF. The chain combines TRBV7-9 with TRBJ2-7, with D possibly being TRBD2 (6 bases). This CDR3 has 13 amino acids. The V gene's germline CDR1 is SEHNR and CDR2 FQNEAQ (reference sequence). The V gene lost 7 bases and the J gene lost 6 bases, with 16 bases spanning the gap.

This rearrangement joins TRBV4-3 to TRBJ2-1, with 7 bases fitting TRBD2. The CDR3 extends over 17 amino acids. Germline loops: CDR1 LGHNA, CDR2 YSLEER. The junction had 9 bases not matched to a gene; V was cut back by 0 bases and J by 4 bases. The CDR3 protein is CASSQDPAGESYNEQFF. The CDR3 DNA is TGCGCCAGCAGCCAAGATCCGGCGGGAGAGAGTTACAATGAGCAGTTCTTC.

Concerning this clone itself: Other DNA variants within this sample encode the same CDR3. V is TRBV7-2 and J is TRBJ2-7; TRBD1 matches at 7 bases. With V trimmed by 5 bases and J by 7 bases, 14 bases remained unmatched. This CDR3 comprises 15 residues. Germline CDR1 is SGHTA and CDR2 is FQGNSA. CDR3 sequence: CASSLTLLGTVEQYF. The CDR3 coding sequence is TGTGCCAGCAGCCTTACACTGCTAGGGACAGTAGAGCAGTACTTC.

The V call is TRBV7-2, the J call TRBJ1-1; tentatively, D is TRBD1 (5 bases). Germline CDR1 and CDR2: SGHTA and FQGNSA. The CDR3 loop spans 14 amino acids. Trimming left V 5 bases short and J 6 bases short, with 16 bases between. The CDR3 loop reads CASSNPQGQAEAFF. In DNA, the CDR3 is TGTGCCAGCAGCAACCCGCAGGGTCAGGCTGAAGCTTTCTTT.

This sequence joins TRBV15 and TRBJ2-7; D is unclear. The length of the CDR3 is 12 residues. Trimming stripped 8 bases from V and 2 bases from J, with 10 bases between. Germline values: CDR1 LNHNV, CDR2 YYDKDF (reference sequence). The CDR3 protein is CATALGAYEQYF. CDR3 sequence (DNA): TGTGCCACCGCGCTTGGGGCCTACGAGCAGTACTTC.

The rearrangement uses TRBV7-9 and TRBJ2-3, with 9 bases that match TRBD2. Trimming cost V 3 bases and J 10 bases; bases outside gene matches: 5. CDR3 size: 13 residues. Per germline, CDR1 SEHNR and CDR2 FQNEAQ (reference sequence). DNA of the CDR3: TGTGCCAGCAGCTTGACTAGCGGTTCCTCGCAGTATTTT. Translated, it gives CASSLTSGSSQYF.

This clone was detected a few times. The chain has TRBV9 and TRBJ2-1; 8 bases are shared with TRBD2. CDR1 is SGDLS, CDR2 YYNGEE, per germline. Unmatched junction bases numbered 5, after V lost 4 bases and J lost 2 bases. The CDR3 spans 15 residues. The CDR3 region has the DNA TGTGCCAGCAGCAGTCAGCGGGAGCCCTACAATGAGCAGTTCTTC. The encoded protein is CASSSQREPYNEQFF.

The genes are TRBV7-2 and TRBJ2-3, with 7 bases aligning to TRBD1. V lost 0 bases to trimming and J lost 4 bases; unmatched junction nucleotides: 4. The germline CDR1 and CDR2 sequences are SGHTA and FQGNSA. CDR3 length equals 15 residues. The CDR3 DNA follows: TGTGCCAGCAGCTTAGCGTGGCAGGGGGCAGATACGCAGTATTTT. Residues: CASSLAWQGADTQYF.

This chain uses TRBV25-1 with TRBJ2-7; TRBD2 might be the D (5 bases). Germline loops: CDR1 MGHDK, CDR2 SYGVNS. This CDR3 is built from 14 residues. The V end was cut by 2 bases, the J end by 5 bases, with 13 bases between. The CDR3 bases are TGTGCCAGCAGTGAACCCGGGAACCAGGACGAGCAGTACTTC. Translating gives CASSEPGNQDEQYF.